This T cell receptor beta chain was retrieved from a study of shared clonotypes between healthy human individuals. Study outcomes and limitations: Owing to a small donor count, the genetic and exposure-history diversity represented was limited.

TCRdb's table, derived via immunoSEQ multiplex PCR, lists solely in-frame clones and lacks some. Among 100,000 or so clones listed, around 47% were seen once. The germline V and J ends were trimmed by 2 bases and 7 bases, with 6 bases remaining between them. Germline values: CDR1 KGHSH, CDR2 LQKENI. The CDR3 extends over 11 amino acids. To note about this clone: Its antigen is not identified. Other DNA sequences in this specimen translate into the identical CDR3.

Those who donated, Caucasian adults without exception, all lived in Nashville, Tennessee. This clonotype originated in a woman between 35 and 50 years old in good health. Some clones in this sample may be carry-over from other donors' samples. Source material: PBMCs. This chain connects TRBV18 to TRBJ2-7, with TRBD1 as a possible D gene (6 bases). The DNA of the CDR3 is TGTGCCAGCTCACCAGGACAGGAGCAGTACTTC. Translating it yields CASSPGQEQYF.